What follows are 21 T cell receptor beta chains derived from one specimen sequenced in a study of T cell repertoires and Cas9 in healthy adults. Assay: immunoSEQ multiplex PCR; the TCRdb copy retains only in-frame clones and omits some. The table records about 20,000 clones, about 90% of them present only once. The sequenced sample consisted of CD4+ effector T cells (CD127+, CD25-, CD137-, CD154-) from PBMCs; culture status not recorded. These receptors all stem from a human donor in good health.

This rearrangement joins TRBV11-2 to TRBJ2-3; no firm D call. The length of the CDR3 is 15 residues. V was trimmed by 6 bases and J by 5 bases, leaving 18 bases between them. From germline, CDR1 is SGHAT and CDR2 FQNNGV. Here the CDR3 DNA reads TGTGCCAGCAGTCCAGACTTACAAGATGGAGATACGCAGTATTTT. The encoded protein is CASSPDLQDGDTQYF.

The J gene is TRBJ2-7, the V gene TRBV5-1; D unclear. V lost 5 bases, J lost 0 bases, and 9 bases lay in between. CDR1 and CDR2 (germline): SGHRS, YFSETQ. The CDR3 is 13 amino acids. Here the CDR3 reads CASRSGSSYEQYF. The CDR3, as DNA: TGCGCCAGCAGGTCAGGATCCTCCTACGAGCAGTACTTC.

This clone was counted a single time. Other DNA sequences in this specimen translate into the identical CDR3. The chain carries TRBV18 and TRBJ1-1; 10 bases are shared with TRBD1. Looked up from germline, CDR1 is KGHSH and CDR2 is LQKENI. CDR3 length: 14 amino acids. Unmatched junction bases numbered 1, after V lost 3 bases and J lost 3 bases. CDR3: CASSPGTGDTEAFF. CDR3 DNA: TGTGCCAGCTCACCCGGGACAGGGGACACTGAAGCTTTCTTT.

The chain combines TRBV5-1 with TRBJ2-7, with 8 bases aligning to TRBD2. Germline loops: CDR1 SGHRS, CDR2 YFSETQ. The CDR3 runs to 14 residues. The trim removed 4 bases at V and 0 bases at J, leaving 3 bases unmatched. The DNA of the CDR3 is TGCGCCAGCAGCAGGCTAGCGGGCTCCTACGAGCAGTACTTC. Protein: CASSRLAGSYEQYF.

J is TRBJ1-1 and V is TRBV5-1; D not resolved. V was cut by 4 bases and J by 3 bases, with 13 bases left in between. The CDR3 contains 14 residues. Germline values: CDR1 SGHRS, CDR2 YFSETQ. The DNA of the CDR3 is TGCGCCAGCAGCCCAGGACCGGGCGACACTGAAGCTTTCTTT. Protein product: CASSPGPGDTEAFF.

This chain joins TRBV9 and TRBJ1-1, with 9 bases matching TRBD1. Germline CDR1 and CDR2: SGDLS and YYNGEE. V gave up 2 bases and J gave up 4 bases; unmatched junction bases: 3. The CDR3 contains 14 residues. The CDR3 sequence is CASSVETGGTEAFF. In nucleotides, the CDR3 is TGTGCCAGCAGCGTGGAGACAGGGGGCACTGAAGCTTTCTTT.

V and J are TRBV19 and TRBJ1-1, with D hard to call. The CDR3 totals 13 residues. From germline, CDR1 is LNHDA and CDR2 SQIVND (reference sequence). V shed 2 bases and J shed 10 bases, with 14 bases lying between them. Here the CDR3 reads CASSILPGPGAFF. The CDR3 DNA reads TGTGCCAGTAGTATACTACCCGGGCCCGGAGCTTTCTTT.

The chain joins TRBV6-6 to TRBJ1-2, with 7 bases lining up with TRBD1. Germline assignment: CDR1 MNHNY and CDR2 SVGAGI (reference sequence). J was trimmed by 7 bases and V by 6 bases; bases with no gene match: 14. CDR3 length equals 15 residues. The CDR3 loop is CASRRPGGAHRGYTF. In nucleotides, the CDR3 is TGTGCCAGCAGACGCCCAGGGGGGGCCCACCGTGGCTACACCTTC.

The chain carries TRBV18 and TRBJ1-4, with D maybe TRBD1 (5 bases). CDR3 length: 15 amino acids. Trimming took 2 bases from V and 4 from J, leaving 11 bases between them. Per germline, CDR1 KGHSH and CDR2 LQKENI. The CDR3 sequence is CASSPAKQDNEKLFF. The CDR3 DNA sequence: TGTGCCAGCTCACCAGCAAAACAGGATAATGAAAAACTGTTTTTT.

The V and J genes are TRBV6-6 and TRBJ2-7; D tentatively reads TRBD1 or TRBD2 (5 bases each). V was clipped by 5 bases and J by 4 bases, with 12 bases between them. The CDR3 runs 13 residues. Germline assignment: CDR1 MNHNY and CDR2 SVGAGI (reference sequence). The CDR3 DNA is TGTGCCAGCAGTCGGGACCAAAAATACGAGCAGTACTTC. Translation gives CASSRDQKYEQYF.

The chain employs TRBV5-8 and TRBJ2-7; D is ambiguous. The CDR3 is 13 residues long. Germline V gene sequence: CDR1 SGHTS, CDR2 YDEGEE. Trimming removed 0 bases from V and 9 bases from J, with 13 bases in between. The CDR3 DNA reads TGTGCCAGCAGCTTGGGAACAACCTATGGGCAGTACTTC. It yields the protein CASSLGTTYGQYF.

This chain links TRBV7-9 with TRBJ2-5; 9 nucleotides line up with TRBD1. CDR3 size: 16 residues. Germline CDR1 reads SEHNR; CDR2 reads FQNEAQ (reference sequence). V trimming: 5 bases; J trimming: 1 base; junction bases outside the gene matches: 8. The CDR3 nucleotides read TGTGCCAGCAGCCCTTTGGACAGGGGCTCCCAAGAGACCCAGTACTTC. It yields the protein CASSPLDRGSQETQYF. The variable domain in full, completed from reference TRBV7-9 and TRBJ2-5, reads DTGVSQNPRHKITKRGQNVTFRCDPISEHNRLYWYRQTLGQGPEFLTYFQNEAQLEKSRLLSDRFSAERPKGSFSTLEIQRTEQGDSAMYLCASSPLDRGSQETQYFGPGTRLLVL.

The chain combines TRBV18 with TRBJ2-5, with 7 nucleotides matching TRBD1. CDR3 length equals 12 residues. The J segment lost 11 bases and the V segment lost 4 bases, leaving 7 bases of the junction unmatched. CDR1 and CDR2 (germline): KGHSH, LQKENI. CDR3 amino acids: CASSLDRVGQYF. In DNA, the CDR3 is TGTGCCAGCTCACTCGACAGGGTCGGGCAGTACTTC.

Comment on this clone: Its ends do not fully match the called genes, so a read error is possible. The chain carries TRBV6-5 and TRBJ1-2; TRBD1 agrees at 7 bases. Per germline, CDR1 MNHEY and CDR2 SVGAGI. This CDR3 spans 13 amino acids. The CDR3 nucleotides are TGTGCCAGCACCAGGGGGGCAGGAGGCGGCTACGCCTTC. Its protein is CASTRGAGGGYAF.

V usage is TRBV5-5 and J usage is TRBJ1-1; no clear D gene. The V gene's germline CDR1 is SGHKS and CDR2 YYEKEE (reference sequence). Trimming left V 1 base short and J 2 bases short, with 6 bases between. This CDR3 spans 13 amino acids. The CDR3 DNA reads TGTGCCAGCAGCTTGTGGGGTAACACTGAAGCTTTCTTT. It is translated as CASSLWGNTEAFF.

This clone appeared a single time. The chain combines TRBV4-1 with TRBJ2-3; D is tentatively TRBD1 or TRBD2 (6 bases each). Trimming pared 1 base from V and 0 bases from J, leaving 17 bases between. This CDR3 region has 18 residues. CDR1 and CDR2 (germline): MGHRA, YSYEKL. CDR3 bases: TGCGCCAGCAGCCAAGGTTCTTTTCGGGGGCCTAGCACAGATACGCAGTATTTT. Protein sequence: CASSQGSFRGPSTDTQYF.

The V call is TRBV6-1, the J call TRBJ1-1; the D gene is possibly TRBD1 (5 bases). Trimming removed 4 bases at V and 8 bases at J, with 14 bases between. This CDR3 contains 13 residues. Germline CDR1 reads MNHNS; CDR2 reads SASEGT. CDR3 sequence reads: CASSGFVGREAFF. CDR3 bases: TGTGCCAGCAGTGGGTTCGTGGGACGGGAAGCTTTCTTT.

The CDR3 loop is CASSQSNEKLFF. DNA for the CDR3: TGTGCCAGCTCTCAGTCCAATGAAAAACTGTTTTTT. V usage is TRBV2 and J usage is TRBJ1-4; D call uncertain. The CDR3 covers 12 residues. V shed 8 bases and J shed 5 bases, with 9 bases lying between them. Germline lookup yields CDR1 SNHLY and CDR2 FYNNEI.

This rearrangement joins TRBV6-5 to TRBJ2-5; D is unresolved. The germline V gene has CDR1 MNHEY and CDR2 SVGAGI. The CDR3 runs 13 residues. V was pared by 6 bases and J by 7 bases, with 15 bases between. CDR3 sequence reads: CASRSQWAGTQYF. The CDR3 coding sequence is TGTGCCAGCAGGTCCCAGTGGGCTGGGACCCAGTACTTC.

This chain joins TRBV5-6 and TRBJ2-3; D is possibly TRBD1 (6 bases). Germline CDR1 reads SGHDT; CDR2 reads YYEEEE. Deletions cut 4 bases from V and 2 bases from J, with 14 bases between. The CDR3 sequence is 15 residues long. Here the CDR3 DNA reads TGTGCCAGCAGCCCGCAGGGGCCTGCCACAGATACGCAGTATTTT. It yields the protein CASSPQGPATDTQYF.

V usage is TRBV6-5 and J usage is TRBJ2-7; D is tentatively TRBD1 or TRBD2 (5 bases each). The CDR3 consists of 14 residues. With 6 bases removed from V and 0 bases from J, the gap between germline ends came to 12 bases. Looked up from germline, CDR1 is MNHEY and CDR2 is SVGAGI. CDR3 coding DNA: TGTGCCAGCAGCCAGCCAGGGAGCTCCTACGAGCAGTACTTC. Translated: CASSQPGSSYEQYF.